The source of this T cell receptor beta chain is a study of response to subunit inactivated influenza vaccine. A single record per CDR3 protein comes from TCRdb applying MiXCR to the RT-PCR reads. The sample includes 150,000 or so distinct CDR3 sequences, roughly a tenth of them seen just once. V lost 0 bases, J lost 5 bases, and 8 bases lay in between. This CDR3 is built from 14 residues. The table lists this clonotype with many counts. Its matching antigen is unknown. General study points: Authors suggested few new T cells are recruited by each seasonal influenza vaccination.

This TCR came from a man between 50 and 70 years old who received an inactivated influenza vaccine. The V and J genes are TRBV12-3 or TRBV12-4 and TRBJ1-5; D not certain. Sequencing was performed on CD8+ T cells sorted from PBMCs, taken 23 to 25 months after vaccination. The CDR3 sequence: CASSLAGYHQPQHF. Here the CDR3 DNA reads TGTGCCAGCAGTTTAGCTGGGTACCATCAGCCCCAGCATTTT.